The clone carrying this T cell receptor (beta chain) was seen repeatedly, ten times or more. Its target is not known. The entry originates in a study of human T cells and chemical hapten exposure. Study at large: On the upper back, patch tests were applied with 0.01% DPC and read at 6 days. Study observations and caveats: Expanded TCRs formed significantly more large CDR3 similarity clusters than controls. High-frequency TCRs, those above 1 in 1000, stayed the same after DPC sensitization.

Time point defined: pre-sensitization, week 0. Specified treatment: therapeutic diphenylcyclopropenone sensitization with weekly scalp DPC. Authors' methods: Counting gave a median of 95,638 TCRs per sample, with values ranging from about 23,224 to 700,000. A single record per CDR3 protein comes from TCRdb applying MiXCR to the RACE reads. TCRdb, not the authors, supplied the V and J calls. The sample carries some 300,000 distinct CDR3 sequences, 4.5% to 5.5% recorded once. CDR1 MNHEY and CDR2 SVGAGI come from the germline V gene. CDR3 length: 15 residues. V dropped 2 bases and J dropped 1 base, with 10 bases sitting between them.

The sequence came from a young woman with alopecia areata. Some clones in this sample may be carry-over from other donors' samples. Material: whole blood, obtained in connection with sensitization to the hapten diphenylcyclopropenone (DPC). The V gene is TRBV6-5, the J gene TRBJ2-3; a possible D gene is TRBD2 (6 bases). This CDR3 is CASSYELAGTDTQYF. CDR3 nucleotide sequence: TGTGCCAGCAGTTACGAACTAGCTGGCACAGATACGCAGTATTTT.